This T cell receptor (beta chain) was identified in a study of glioma-infiltrating T cells (dated by TCRdb to 2016 to 2018). Notes on the research overall: Low-grade gliomas were WHO grade II oligodendrogliomas or astrocytomas, and glioblastomas were WHO grade IV tumors sampled at initial rather than recurrent diagnosis. Dexamethasone was administered to glioma patients for six or fewer days before surgery. For blood libraries, the target was about 4- to 10-fold sequencing coverage of approximately 1 million peripheral T cells. Glioma tissue, non-neoplastic brain tissue and matched peripheral blood mononuclear cells were used as sources from which TCR alpha- and beta-chain repertoires were sequenced. To gauge divergence between tissue and blood T-cell populations, every tissue-infiltrating repertoire was compared against the peripheral blood repertoire from the same patient. Three low-grade glioma patients, several primary glioblastoma patients, and three non-glioma patients who contributed non-neoplastic brain tissue made up the paired cohort.

CDR1 SGHTA and CDR2 FQGNSA are derived from the germline V gene. V loses 7 bases, J loses 1 base, and the germline ends lie 13 bases apart. The CDR3 goes from the cysteine to the phenylalanine over 14 residues. CDR3 DNA is the only sequence kept; it has 42 bases, read in frame from the first base. Surgical brain or tumor specimens were cryofrozen in liquid nitrogen immediately after resection, and peripheral blood cells were collected concurrently. On this clonotype itself: It has no known antigen specificity. This may come from a read error, since a much larger clone is one base off.

The iRepertoire nested amplicon-rescue multiplex PCR (arm-PCR) platform was used to amplify TCR alpha and beta CDR3 regions from RNA. For one-step reverse transcription and amplification, about 95-450 ng of tissue mRNA or PBMC total RNA was used as input. Following bead purification, Illumina adapters were added by a secondary multiplex PCR, and the libraries were gel-purified between 200 and 400 bp. The libraries contained internal 6-nucleotide barcodes that were used for demultiplexing. Libraries were sequenced on an Illumina MiSeq with 2x220 or 2x250 nucleotide paired-end reads. The published analysis was carried out like this. Paired reads were merged using FLASH 1.2.11 and were aligned to the GRCh37 human genome using BWA-MEM, after which TRA and TRB reads were extracted. V and J assignment used an IMGT-derived reference of cassette sequences and CDR3 motifs that included pseudogenes. Reads were translated in three frames, and productive CDR3s were defined as those with a C...FGXG motif and no stop codons. A clonotype was defined as a unique combination of a V-J cassette pair and a CDR3 amino acid sequence. Hamming distance filtering was applied to reads, with thresholds set by the sequence error rate of each sample in mapped regions. Clones were called with MiXCR by TCRdb after fastp trimmed the public reads at Q25, and only in-frame beta chains were retained. Rows with a matching CDR3 protein are joined into one entry that keeps the most common DNA and genes. TCRdb, rather than the study authors, made the V and J calls. For this sample the table gives around 390,000 distinct CDR3 sequences, of which 35% to 45% were detected only once. 12% of the sample is held by the ten biggest clonotypes.

Beyond this particular receptor, the publication reports: Patients with low tissue-blood divergence were marked by a signature set of shared blood CDR3 motifs, and this signature set was depleted in highly divergent patients. Very few CDR3 sequences were shared between tissue and blood, attributed to high CDR3 diversity and limited sampling. VJ-independent divergence between tissue and blood was found to be below expectation in non-neoplastic patients but above expectation in all gliomas, particularly low-grade gliomas. Group comparisons were based on small numbers of patients: three non-neoplastic, three low-grade glioma and about 8 glioblastoma patients.

The rearrangement joined TRBV7-2 to TRBJ1-1, with a weak D call of TRBD1 (5 bases match). The TCR comes from a human donor with low-grade glioma or glioblastoma, undergoing nonglioma brain surgery, or in good health (not recorded which). Sample: glioma tissue, nonneoplastic brain tissue, or PBMCs (not recorded which). The CDR3: CASTYRTRNTEAFF. DNA sequence: TGTGCCAGCACCTATAGGACACGGAACACTGAAGCTTTCTTT.